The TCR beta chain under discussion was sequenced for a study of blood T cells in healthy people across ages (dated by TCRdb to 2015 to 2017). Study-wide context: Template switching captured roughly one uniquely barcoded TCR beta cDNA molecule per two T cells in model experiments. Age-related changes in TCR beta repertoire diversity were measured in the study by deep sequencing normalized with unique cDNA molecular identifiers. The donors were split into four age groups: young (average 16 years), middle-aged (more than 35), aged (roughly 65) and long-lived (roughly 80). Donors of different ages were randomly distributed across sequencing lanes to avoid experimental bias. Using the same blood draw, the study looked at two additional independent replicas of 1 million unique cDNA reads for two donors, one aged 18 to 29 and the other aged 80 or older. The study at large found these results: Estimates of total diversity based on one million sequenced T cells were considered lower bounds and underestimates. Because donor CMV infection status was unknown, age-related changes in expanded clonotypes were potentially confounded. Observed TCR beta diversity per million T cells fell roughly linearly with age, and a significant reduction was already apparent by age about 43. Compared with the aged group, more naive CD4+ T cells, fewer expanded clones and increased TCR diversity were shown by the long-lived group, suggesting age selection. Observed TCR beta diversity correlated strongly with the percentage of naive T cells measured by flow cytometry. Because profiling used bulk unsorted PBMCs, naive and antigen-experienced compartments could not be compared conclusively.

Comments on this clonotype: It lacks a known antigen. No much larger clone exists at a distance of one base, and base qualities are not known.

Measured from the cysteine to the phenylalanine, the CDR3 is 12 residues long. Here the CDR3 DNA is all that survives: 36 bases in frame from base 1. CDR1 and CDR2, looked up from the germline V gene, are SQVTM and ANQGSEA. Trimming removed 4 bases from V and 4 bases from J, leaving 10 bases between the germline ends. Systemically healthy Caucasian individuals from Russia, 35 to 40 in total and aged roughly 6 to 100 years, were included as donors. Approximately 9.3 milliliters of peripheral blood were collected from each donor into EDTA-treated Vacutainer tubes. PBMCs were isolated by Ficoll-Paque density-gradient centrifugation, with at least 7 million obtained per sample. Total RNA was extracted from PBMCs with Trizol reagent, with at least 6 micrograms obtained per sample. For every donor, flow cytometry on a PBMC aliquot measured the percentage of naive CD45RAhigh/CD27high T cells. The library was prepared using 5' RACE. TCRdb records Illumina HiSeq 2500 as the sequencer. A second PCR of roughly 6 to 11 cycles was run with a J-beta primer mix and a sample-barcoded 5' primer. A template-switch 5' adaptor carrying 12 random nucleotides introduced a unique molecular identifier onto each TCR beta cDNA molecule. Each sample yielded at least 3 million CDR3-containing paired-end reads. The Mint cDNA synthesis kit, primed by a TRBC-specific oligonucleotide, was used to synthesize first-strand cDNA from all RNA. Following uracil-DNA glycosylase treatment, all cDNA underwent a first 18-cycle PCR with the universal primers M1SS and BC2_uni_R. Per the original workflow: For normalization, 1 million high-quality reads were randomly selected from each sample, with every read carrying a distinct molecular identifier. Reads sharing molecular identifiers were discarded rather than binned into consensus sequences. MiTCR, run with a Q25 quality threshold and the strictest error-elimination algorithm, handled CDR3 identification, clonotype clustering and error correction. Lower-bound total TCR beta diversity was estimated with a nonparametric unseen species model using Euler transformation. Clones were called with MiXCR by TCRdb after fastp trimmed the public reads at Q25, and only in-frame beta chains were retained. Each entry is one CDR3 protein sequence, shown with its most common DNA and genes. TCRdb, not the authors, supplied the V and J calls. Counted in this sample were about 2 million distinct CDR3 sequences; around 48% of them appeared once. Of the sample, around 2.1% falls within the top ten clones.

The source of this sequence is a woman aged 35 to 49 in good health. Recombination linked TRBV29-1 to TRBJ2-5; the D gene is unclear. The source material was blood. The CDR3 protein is CSVGGPGETQYF. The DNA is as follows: TGCAGCGTTGGAGGTCCGGGAGAGACCCAGTACTTC. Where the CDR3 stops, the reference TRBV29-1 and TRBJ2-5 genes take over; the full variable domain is SAVISQKPSRDICQRGTSLTIQCQVDSQVTMMFWYRQQPGQSLTLIATANQGSEATYESGFVIDKFPISRPNLTFSTLTVSNMSPEDSSIYLCSVGGPGETQYFGPGTRLLVL.